Shown below are 28 T cell receptor beta chains from a single sample sequenced in a study of T cell responses to AZD1222 COVID-19 vaccine (dated by TCRdb to the early 2020s). Preparation of the library involved the immunoSEQ multiplex PCR assay. This immuneACCESS table, as held by TCRdb, lists in-frame sequences with V and J called but not all clones. Of the missing ones, under half trace to an unresolved V gene in checked studies; the others have no known cause. The table for this sample lists about 110,000 clones; roughly 92% of them were counted only once. The ten largest clones capture almost 2.5% of the sample. The time point label here, explained by the study, means: about 28 days (+/-7) after the second vaccine dose. The source material was peripheral blood, sampled 28 days after the second AZD1222 dose. The receptors originated from an adult who received the AZD1222 COVID-19 vaccine.

The CDR3 bases are TGTGCCAGCAGCCCATACAGGGGAGTCGGTAACTATGGCTACACCTTC. Translating gives CASSPYRGVGNYGYTF. The chain carries TRBV7-2 and TRBJ1-2; 7 bases are a match to TRBD1. Germline CDR1 reads SGHTA; CDR2 reads FQGNSA. CDR3 size: 16 residues. Trimming removed 5 bases from V and 1 base from J; junction bases left unmatched: 10.

This clone was detected once. The rearrangement joins TRBV5-1 to TRBJ2-1; 12 bases match TRBD2. Per the germline V gene, CDR1 is SGHRS and CDR2 is YFSETQ. J lost 4 bases, V lost 5 bases, and 10 bases had no gene match. The CDR3 runs 17 residues. The CDR3 nucleotides read TGCGCCAGCAGACTTTCCCTAGCGGGGGGGAATTACAATGAGCAGTTCTTC. This translates into CASRLSLAGGNYNEQFF.

The gene calls are TRBV19 and TRBJ2-2; the D is unclear. The germline gives CDR1 LNHDA, CDR2 SQIVND (reference sequence). There are 12 residues in the CDR3. Trimming pared 2 bases from V and 6 bases from J, leaving 4 bases between. The CDR3 protein is CASSIPPGELFF. CDR3 DNA sequence: TGTGCCAGTAGTATACCGCCCGGGGAGCTGTTTTTT.

The rearrangement joins TRBV5-5 to TRBJ2-7; 7 nucleotides agree with TRBD1. The trim removed 1 base at V and 4 bases at J, leaving 5 bases unmatched. Germline CDR1 is SGHKS and CDR2 is YYEKEE (reference sequence). The CDR3 has 14 amino acids. As DNA, the CDR3 is TGTGCCAGCAGCTTGAGGGGACAGCTATACGAGCAGTACTTC. It codes for CASSLRGQLYEQYF.

This clone has just one count. The rearrangement links TRBV10-1 to TRBJ2-3, with 8 bases identical to TRBD2. Germline CDR1 is WNHNN and CDR2 is SYGVQD (reference sequence). The CDR3 is 13 amino acids. V lost 5 bases, J lost 5 bases, and 3 bases stayed unmatched. CDR3 protein: CASSSGGLDTQYF. DNA for the CDR3: TGCGCCAGCAGTTCGGGGGGGCTAGATACGCAGTATTTT.

This clone was detected a few times. This rearrangement joins TRBV6-5 to TRBJ1-1; 8 bases match TRBD1. With 0 bases clipped from V and 0 bases from J, the junction kept 0 bases outside the gene matches. CDR1 is MNHEY, CDR2 SVGAGI, per germline. The CDR3 runs to 15 residues. The CDR3 region has the DNA TGTGCCAGCAGTTACTCCAGGGGGCTGAACACTGAAGCTTTCTTT. This codes for CASSYSRGLNTEAFF.

The chain joins TRBV7-2 to TRBJ1-3; tentative D call: TRBD1 (5 bases). The CDR3 covers 16 residues. V was pared by 2 bases and J by 0 bases, with 11 bases between. Germline V CDR1 and CDR2: SGHTA, FQGNSA. The CDR3 loop reads CASSLRGLGSGNTIYF. In DNA form, the CDR3 reads TGTGCCAGCAGCTTACGGGGGTTAGGCTCTGGAAACACCATATATTTT.

The rearrangement uses TRBV6-5 and TRBJ2-7; TRBD2 matches 7 bases. CDR1 is MNHEY and CDR2 is SVGAGI in the germline V gene. J lost 11 bases, V lost 5 bases, and 6 bases had no gene match. The CDR3 length is 11 residues. In nucleotides, the CDR3 is TGTGCCAGCAGTAGCGGGGAGGTGGAGTACTTC. Protein product: CASSSGEVEYF.

The chain is built from TRBV9 and TRBJ1-1; TRBD1 matches 8 bases. V lost 7 bases and J lost 5; bases outside the gene matches: 7. The CDR3 contains 13 residues. Germline loops: CDR1 SGDLS, CDR2 YYNGEE. DNA for the CDR3: TGTGCCAGCGGACAGGGAATTGGGACTGAAGCTTTCTTT. Its translation: CASGQGIGTEAFF.

The sample holds one count of this clone. The rearrangement joins TRBV29-1 to TRBJ2-2, with 7 bases matching TRBD2. This CDR3 contains 13 residues. Germline V gives CDR1 SQVTM, CDR2 ANQGSEA. Unmatched junction bases numbered 5, after V lost 8 bases and J lost 2 bases. The CDR3 nucleotides are TGCAGCTTTAGAGCGGGAAACACCGGGGAGCTGTTTTTT. Protein product: CSFRAGNTGELFF.

This chain links TRBV6-2 or TRBV6-3 with TRBJ2-7, with TRBD1 matching over 7 bases. The J segment lost 2 bases and the V segment lost 6 bases, leaving 13 bases of the junction unmatched. The germline CDR1 and CDR2 sequences are MNHEY and SVGEGT. The CDR3 has 16 amino acids. CDR3 protein: CASSLPRTGRTYEQYF. DNA for the CDR3: TGTGCCAGCAGCCTACCTCGGACAGGACGAACCTACGAGCAGTACTTC.

The chain couples TRBV18 to TRBJ1-4, with 7 bases aligning to TRBD1. V shed 3 bases, J shed 0 bases, and the junction held 13 bases outside the gene matches. Germline V lookup: CDR1 KGHSH, CDR2 LQKENI. The CDR3 consists of 19 residues. The CDR3 nucleotides read TGTGCCAGCTCACCGTTTTCGGGACAGTGGGGAACAACTAATGAAAAACTGTTTTTT. This translates into CASSPFSGQWGTTNEKLFF.

The chain recombines TRBV4-1 with TRBJ1-1; D is ambiguous. Trimming removed 0 bases at V and 3 bases at J, with 11 bases between. Germline-derived CDR1 and CDR2 are MGHRA and YSYEKL. The CDR3 has 15 amino acids. CDR3 coding DNA: TGCGCCAGCAGCCAAGAAACGAGGCTGTACACTGAAGCTTTCTTT. Translation: CASSQETRLYTEAFF.

The chain is built from TRBV19 and TRBJ2-1; 7 positions agree with TRBD2. CDR3 length: 14 amino acids. Germline lookup yields CDR1 LNHDA and CDR2 SQIVND (reference sequence). V trimming: 1 base; J trimming: 8 bases; junction bases outside the gene matches: 5. The CDR3 nucleotides read TGTGCCAGTAGTATAGCCATTGGGGGGGATGAGCAGTTCTTC. Translation gives CASSIAIGGDEQFF.

The chain combines TRBV6-5 with TRBJ2-3; D unresolved. V gave up 0 bases and J gave up 9 bases, with 16 bases separating them. Germline V gene data show CDR1 as MNHEY and CDR2 as SVGAGI. This CDR3 spans 15 amino acids. The CDR3 sequence is CASSYSELGLETQYF. The CDR3 DNA reads TGTGCCAGCAGTTACTCGGAGCTGGGTTTAGAGACGCAGTATTTT.

This chain joins TRBV6-5 and TRBJ2-1; 12 nucleotides match TRBD2. The V and J ends lost 8 bases and 8 bases, in that order; junction bases with no gene match: 4. Germline CDR1 is MNHEY and CDR2 is SVGAGI. The CDR3 runs 13 residues. As DNA, the CDR3 is TGTGCCAGCCTTTCTAGCGGGGGGGATGAGCAGTTCTTC. Translated, it gives CASLSSGGDEQFF.

V gene TRBV29-1 combines with J gene TRBJ2-3; D remains unclear. CDR1 is SQVTM, CDR2 ANQGSEA, per germline. This CDR3 has 13 amino acids. Trimming cost V 5 bases and J 2 bases, with 11 bases left between them. This chain's CDR3 is CSVFSPYTDTQYF. For the CDR3, the DNA is TGCAGCGTTTTTTCTCCCTACACAGATACGCAGTATTTT.

Within the sample, this clone is medium-sized (0.01 to 0.1%). The CDR3 loop is CASEYRGEAFF. DNA of the CDR3: TGTGCCAGCGAGTACAGAGGGGAAGCTTTCTTT. This chain uses TRBV5-6 with TRBJ1-1; the D is unclear. This CDR3 comprises 11 residues. V dropped 7 bases and J dropped 8 bases, with 12 bases sitting between them. CDR1 SGHDT and CDR2 YYEEEE come from the germline V gene.

The DNA for the CDR3 is TGTGCCACCAACAGGGGGCCCGCCACAGATACGCAGTATTTT. Its translation: CATNRGPATDTQYF. The J gene is TRBJ2-3, the V gene TRBV24-1; 9 bases line up with TRBD1. The CDR3 loop spans 14 amino acids. V lost 8 bases, J lost 2 bases, and 4 bases stayed unmatched. Germline assignment: CDR1 KGHDR and CDR2 SFDVKD.

The rearrangement links TRBV25-1 to TRBJ1-1; D not certain. Germline CDR1 is MGHDK and CDR2 is SYGVNS. The CDR3 is made up of 15 amino acids. V was cut by 2 bases and J by 1 base, with 11 bases left in between. The DNA for the CDR3 is TGTGCCAGCAGTGAACGGGCAGGCGGGAACACTGAAGCTTTCTTT. Encoded protein: CASSERAGGNTEAFF.

The chain couples TRBV11-3 to TRBJ2-5, with a weak D call TRBD2 (6 bases). CDR1 SGHNT and CDR2 YENEEA come from the germline V gene. V lost 4 bases and J 5 bases, leaving 17 bases between the germline ends. The CDR3 runs to 15 residues. CDR3 coding DNA: TGTGCCAGCAGCTCCGGGACTGATGGTTTGGAGACCCAGTACTTC. Translating gives CASSSGTDGLETQYF.

This chain uses TRBV10-3 with TRBJ2-1, with a weak D call TRBD1 (7 bases). The CDR3 has 15 amino acids. Germline CDR1 reads ENHRY; CDR2 reads SYGVKD. Trimming removed 10 bases at V and 6 bases at J, with 22 bases between. The DNA of the CDR3 is TGTGCCACCGCCCGGGGGAGACAGGGCGCCAATGAGCAGTTCTTC. This gives the protein CATARGRQGANEQFF.

The genes are TRBV19 and TRBJ2-1; D possibly corresponds to TRBD1 (6 bases). Germline values: CDR1 LNHDA, CDR2 SQIVND (reference sequence). The V end lost 3 bases, the J end lost 3 bases, and 6 bases lay between the germline ends. CDR3 length: 13 amino acids. CDR3 loop: CASSMDSYNEQFF. The CDR3 DNA is TGTGCCAGTAGTATGGACAGCTACAATGAGCAGTTCTTC.

CDR3 protein: CASSPTLVLNEQYF. CDR3 nucleotides: TGTGCCAGCAGCCCCACGTTGGTCCTGAACGAGCAGTACTTC. This sequence joins TRBV11-2 and TRBJ2-7, with D unclear. Germline-derived CDR1 and CDR2 are SGHAT and FQNNGV. CDR3 length equals 14 residues. V dropped 5 bases and J dropped 5 bases, with 16 bases sitting between them.

The rearrangement links TRBV24-1 to TRBJ2-2; 8 nucleotides align to TRBD1. Germline V gives CDR1 KGHDR, CDR2 SFDVKD. The J segment lost 7 bases and the V segment lost 4 bases, leaving 16 bases of the junction unmatched. The length of the CDR3 is 18 residues. The CDR3 sequence is CATSDFRDRRFRGGELFF. The CDR3 region has the DNA TGTGCCACCAGTGACTTCCGGGACAGGCGTTTTAGGGGCGGGGAGCTGTTTTTT.

This clone was observed a handful of times. V and J are TRBV7-9 and TRBJ2-7; 10 nucleotides match TRBD2. The CDR3 totals 14 residues. The J segment lost 3 bases and the V segment lost 7 bases, leaving 6 bases of the junction unmatched. Germline values: CDR1 SEHNR, CDR2 FQNEAQ (reference sequence). This CDR3 is CASNVLAGSYEQYF. The CDR3 nucleotides are TGTGCCAGCAACGTACTAGCGGGGAGCTACGAGCAGTACTTC.

The rearrangement joins TRBV29-1 to TRBJ2-7; 9 bases are a match to TRBD1. CDR3 size: 14 residues. Trimming cost V 2 bases and J 2 bases; bases outside gene matches: 4. Germline assignment: CDR1 SQVTM and CDR2 ANQGSEA. The CDR3: CSVERDRAPYEQYF. CDR3 DNA: TGCAGCGTTGAACGGGACAGGGCACCCTACGAGCAGTACTTC.

The chain recombines TRBV2 with TRBJ1-1; D uncertain. The germline V gene encodes CDR1 SNHLY and CDR2 FYNNEI. The CDR3 has 13 residues. The ends were cut back, 8 bases at V and 1 base at J, with 11 bases in the middle. CDR3 coding DNA: TGTGCCAGCTTAAGGACGGCGAACACTGAAGCTTTCTTT. Residues: CASLRTANTEAFF.